This T cell receptor (beta chain) was sequenced in a study of blood T cells in healthy people across ages. Germline assignment: CDR1 DFQATT and CDR2 SNEGSKA (reference sequence). Trimming removed 2 bases from V and 2 bases from J; junction bases left unmatched: 8. The CDR3 sequence is 15 residues long. Together with a sample-barcoded 5' primer, a J-beta primer mix was included in a second PCR lasting roughly 6 to 12 cycles. TCRdb re-called the 5' RACE reads through MiXCR, storing one row per CDR3 protein. The repertoire holds around 520,000 distinct CDR3 sequences, with about 27% as singletons. This clonotype was seen a handful of times. These data also formed part of another study, on T cells of mothers and their children.

The gene calls are TRBV20-1 and TRBJ2-5; 7 bases agree with TRBD2. The source of this sequence is a boy between 2 and 10 years old in good health. The sequenced material came from blood. CDR3 in DNA: TGCAGTGCTAGAAGTCGCTGGGGGGGGCAAGAGACCCAGTACTTC. This codes for CSARSRWGGQETQYF.